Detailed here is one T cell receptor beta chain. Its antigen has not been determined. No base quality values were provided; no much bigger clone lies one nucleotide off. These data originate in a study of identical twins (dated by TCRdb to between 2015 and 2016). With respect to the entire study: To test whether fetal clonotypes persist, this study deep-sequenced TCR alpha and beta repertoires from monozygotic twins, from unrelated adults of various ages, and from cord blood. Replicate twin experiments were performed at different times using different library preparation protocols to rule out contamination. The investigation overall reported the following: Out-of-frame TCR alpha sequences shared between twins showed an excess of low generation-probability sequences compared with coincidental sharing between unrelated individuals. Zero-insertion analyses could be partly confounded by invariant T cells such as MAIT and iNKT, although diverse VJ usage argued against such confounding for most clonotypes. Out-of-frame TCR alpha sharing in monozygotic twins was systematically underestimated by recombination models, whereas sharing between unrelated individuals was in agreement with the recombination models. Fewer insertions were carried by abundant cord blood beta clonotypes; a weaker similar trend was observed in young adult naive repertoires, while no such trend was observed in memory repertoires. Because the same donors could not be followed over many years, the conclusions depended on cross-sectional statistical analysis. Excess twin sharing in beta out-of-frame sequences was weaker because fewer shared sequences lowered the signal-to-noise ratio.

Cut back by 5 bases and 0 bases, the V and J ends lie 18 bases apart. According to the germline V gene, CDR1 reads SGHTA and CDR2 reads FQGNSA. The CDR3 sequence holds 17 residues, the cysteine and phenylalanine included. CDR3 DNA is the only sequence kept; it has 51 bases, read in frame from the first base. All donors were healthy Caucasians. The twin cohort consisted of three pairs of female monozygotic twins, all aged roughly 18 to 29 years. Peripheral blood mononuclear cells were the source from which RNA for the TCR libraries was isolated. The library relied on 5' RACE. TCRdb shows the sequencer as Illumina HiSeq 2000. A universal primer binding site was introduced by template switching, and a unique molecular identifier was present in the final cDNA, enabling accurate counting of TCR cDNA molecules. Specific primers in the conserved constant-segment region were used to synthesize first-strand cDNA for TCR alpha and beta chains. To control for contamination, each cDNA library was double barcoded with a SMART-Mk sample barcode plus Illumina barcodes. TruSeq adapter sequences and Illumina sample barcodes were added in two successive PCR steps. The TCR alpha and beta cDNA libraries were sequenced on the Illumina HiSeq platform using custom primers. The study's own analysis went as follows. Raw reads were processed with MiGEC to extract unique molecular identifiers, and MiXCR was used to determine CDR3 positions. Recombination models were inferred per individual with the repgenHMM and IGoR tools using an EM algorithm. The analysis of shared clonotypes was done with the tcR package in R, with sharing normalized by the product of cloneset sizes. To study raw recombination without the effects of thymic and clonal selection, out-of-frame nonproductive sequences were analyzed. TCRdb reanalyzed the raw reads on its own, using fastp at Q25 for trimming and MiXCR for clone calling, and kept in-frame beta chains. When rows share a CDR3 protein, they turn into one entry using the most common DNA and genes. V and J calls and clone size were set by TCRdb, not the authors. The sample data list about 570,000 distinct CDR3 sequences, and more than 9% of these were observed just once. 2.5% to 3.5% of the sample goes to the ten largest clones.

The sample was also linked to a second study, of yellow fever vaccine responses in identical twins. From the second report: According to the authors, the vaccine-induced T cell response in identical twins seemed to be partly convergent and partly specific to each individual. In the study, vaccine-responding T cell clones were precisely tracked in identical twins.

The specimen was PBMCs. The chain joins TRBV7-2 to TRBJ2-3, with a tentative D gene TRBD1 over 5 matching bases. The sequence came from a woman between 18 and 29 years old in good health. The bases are TGTGCCAGCAGCATTTCTAGGCGGTCAGGGAGCACAGATACGCAGTATTTT. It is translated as CASSISRRSGSTDTQYF.